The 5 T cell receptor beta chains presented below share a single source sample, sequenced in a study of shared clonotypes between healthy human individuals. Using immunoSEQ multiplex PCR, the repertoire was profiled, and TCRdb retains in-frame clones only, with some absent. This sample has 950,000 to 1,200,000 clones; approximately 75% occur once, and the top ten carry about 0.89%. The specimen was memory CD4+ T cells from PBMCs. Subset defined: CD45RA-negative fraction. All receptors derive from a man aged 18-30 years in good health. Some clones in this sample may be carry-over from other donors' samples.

Here the CDR3 reads CATSSAGTGLKLFF. The CDR3 region has the DNA TGTGCCACCAGCAGTGCCGGGACAGGGTTGAAACTGTTTTTT. The V gene is TRBV15, the J gene TRBJ1-4; 9 positions agree with TRBD1. This CDR3 region has 14 residues. CDR1 and CDR2 (germline): LNHNV, YYDKDF (reference sequence). The ends lost 3 bases at V and 11 bases at J; junction bases unmatched: 7.

The CDR3 DNA reads as TGTGCCAGCAGTCCTCAGGGGCGGGACGGGGAGCTGTTTTTT. It codes for CASSPQGRDGELFF. This chain links TRBV9 with TRBJ2-2; D may correspond to TRBD1 or TRBD2 (6 bases each). V was trimmed by 5 bases and J by 7 bases, leaving 15 bases between them. CDR3 length: 14 amino acids. Per germline, CDR1 SGDLS and CDR2 YYNGEE.

The CDR3 loop reads CASSQGTANIQYF. The CDR3 nucleotides read TGTGCCAGCAGCCAAGGGACGGCAAACATTCAGTACTTC. This chain links TRBV7-3 with TRBJ2-4; D assignment may be TRBD1 or TRBD2 (5 bases each). V was shortened by 5 bases and J by 6 bases, with 11 bases between the two germline ends. Germline V gene data show CDR1 as SGHTA and CDR2 as FQGTGA. The CDR3 has 13 amino acids.

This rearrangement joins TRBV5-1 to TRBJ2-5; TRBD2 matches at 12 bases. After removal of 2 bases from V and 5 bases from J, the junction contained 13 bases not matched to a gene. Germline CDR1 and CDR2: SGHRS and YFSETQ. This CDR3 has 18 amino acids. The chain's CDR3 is CASSLSTSGSGGGETQYF. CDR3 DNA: TGCGCCAGCAGCTTATCGACTAGCGGGAGCGGGGGCGGGGAGACCCAGTACTTC.

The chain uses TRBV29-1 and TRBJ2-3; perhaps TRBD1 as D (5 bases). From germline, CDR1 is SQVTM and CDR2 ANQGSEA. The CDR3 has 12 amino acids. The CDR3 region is CTTSQGGDTQYF. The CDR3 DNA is TGCACCACGTCCCAGGGTGGAGATACGCAGTATTTT.